This TCR beta chain was retrieved from a study of T cell repertoires in cytomegalovirus infection. On the study more broadly: The study used recently identified HLA-C-restricted and well-studied HLA-B-restricted CMV epitopes. In public TCR beta signatures, there were indications of both CMV infection and matching HLA type. Overall study results and limits: HLA-C-restricted CMV-specific TCR beta clonotypes prevailed in the ex vivo response. Carriers of CMV plus the relevant HLA were identified by cumulative public TCR beta family frequency.

TCRdb processed the reads anew with MiXCR; each CDR3 protein has one entry. The sample contains 370,000 or so distinct CDR3 sequences, nearly 35% of which appear only once. This clonotype was counted at least ten times. Its antigen is unknown. V shed 1 base and J shed 7 bases, with 20 bases lying between them. Germline V CDR1 and CDR2: SGHVS, FQNEAQ. This CDR3 region has 17 residues. This TCR was sampled from a human donor in good health (CMV status not recorded). Some clones in this sample may be carry-over from other donors' samples. This specimen was cultured PBMCs, taken from culture after CMV antigen stimulation. The V gene is TRBV7-8, the J gene TRBJ2-1, with D possibly TRBD2 on 5 matching bases. The chain's CDR3 is CASSLVRGTRLGNEQFF. The CDR3 region has the DNA TGTGCCAGCAGCTTAGTTCGGGGAACAAGACTCGGAAATGAGCAGTTCTTC.